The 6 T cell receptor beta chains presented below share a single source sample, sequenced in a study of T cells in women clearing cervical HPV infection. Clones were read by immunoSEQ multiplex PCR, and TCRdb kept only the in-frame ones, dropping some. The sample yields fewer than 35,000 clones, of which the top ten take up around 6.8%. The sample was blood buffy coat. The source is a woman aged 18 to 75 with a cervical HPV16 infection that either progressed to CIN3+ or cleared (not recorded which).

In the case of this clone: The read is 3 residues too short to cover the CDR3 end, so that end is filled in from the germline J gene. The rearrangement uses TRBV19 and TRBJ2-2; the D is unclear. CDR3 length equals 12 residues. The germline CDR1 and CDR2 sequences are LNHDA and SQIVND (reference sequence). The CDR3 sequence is CASSSRPAGLFF. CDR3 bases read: TGTGCCAGTTCGTCCAGGCCGGCCGGG.

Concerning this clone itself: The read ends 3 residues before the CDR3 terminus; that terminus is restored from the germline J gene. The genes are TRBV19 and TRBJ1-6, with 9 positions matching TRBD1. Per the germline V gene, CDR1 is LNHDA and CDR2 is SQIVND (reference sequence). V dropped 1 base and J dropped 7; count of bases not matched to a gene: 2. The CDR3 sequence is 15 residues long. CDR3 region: CASSIVGTGNSPLHF. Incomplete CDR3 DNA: TGTGCCAGTAGTATAGTGGGGACAGGGAATTCACCC.

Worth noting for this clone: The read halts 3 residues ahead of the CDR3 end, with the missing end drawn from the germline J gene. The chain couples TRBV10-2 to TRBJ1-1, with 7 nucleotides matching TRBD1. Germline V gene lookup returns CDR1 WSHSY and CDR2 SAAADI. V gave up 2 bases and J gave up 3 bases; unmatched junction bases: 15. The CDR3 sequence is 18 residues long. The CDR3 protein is CASSEKGQRTSQDTEAFF. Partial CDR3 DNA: TGCGCCAGCAGTGAGAAGGGACAGAGAACCTCCCAGGACACTGAA.

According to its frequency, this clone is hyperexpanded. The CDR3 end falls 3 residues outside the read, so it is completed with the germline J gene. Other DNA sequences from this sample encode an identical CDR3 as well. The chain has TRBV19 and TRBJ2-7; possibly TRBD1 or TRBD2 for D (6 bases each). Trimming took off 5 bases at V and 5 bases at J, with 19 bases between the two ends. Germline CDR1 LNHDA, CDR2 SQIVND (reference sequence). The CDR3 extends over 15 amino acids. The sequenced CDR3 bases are TGTGCCAGTAGTTGGAGGGACCGGGACATCAACGAG. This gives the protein CASSWRDRDINE. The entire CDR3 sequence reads CASSWRDRDINEQYF.

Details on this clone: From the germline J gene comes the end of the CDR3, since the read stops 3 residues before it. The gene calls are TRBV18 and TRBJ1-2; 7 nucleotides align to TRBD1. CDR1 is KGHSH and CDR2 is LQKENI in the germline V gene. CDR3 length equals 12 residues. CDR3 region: CASSPEGQGYTF. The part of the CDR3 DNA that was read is TGTGCCAGCTCACCTGAGGGACAGGGC.

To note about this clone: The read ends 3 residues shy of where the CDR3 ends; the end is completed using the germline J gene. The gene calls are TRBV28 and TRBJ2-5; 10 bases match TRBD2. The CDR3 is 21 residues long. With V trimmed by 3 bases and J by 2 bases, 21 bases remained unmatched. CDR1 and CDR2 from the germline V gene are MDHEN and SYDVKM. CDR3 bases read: TGTGCCAGCAGTTTGCTGAACCGACTAGCGGGTCAAAAAGGGCCTCAAGAGACC. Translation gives CASSLLNRLAGQKGPQET. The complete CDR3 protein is CASSLLNRLAGQKGPQETQYF. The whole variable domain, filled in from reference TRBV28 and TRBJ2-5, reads DVKVTQSSRYLVKRTGEKVFLECVQDMDHENMFWYRQDPGLGLRLIYFSYDVKMKEKGDIPEGYSVSREKKERFSLILESASTNQTSMYLCASSLLNRLAGQKGPQETQYFGPGTRLLVL.